The 7 T cell receptor beta chains below were found in one sample sequenced in a study of shared T cell receptors in the human thymus (dated by TCRdb to the early 2020s). Library construction relied on the immunoSEQ multiplex PCR assay. Imported from immuneACCESS, the table was reduced by TCRdb to in-frame sequences with V and J called. These copies leave out some clones; in studies compared against another copy, an unresolved V gene accounts for under half, and the cause of the remainder is not known. Recorded for this sample are some 720,000 clones; roughly 90% of them occurred a single time. About 0.01% of the sample comes from the top ten. The sample was also reused in another study, on human thymus T cells.

Sequencing was performed on thymocytes. The receptors were gathered from a boy under two years old with a congenital heart defect. Donor details come from another sample of the same person, matched by shared clones.

The chain uses TRBV10-3 and TRBJ2-3; the D gene is possibly TRBD2 (6 bases). From germline, CDR1 is ENHRY and CDR2 SYGVKD. This CDR3 is 16 amino acids long. The V gene lost 1 base and the J gene lost 0 bases, with 11 bases spanning the gap. The CDR3, as DNA: TGTGCCATCAGTGAGTATAGGCGGGGAAGCACAGATACGCAGTATTTT. Amino acids: CAISEYRRGSTDTQYF.

In this sample, this clone turned up once. The rearrangement joins TRBV19 to TRBJ1-2; TRBD1 agrees at 8 bases. This CDR3 has 17 residues. The V gene end was trimmed by 9 bases and the J gene end by 0 bases; junction bases not matched to a gene: 15. CDR1 LNHDA and CDR2 SQIVND come from the germline V gene (reference sequence). The CDR3 reads CASHGGQGAGANYGYTF. The CDR3 bases are TGTGCCAGCCATGGTGGCCAGGGGGCAGGGGCTAACTATGGCTACACCTTC. Filled out from reference TRBV19 and TRBJ1-2, the complete variable domain reads DGGITQSPKYLFRKEGQNVTLSCEQNLNHDAMYWYRQDPGQGLRLIYYSQIVNDFQKGDIAEGYSVSREKKESFPLTVTSAQKNPTAFYLCASHGGQGAGANYGYTFGSGTRLTVV.

The V and J genes are TRBV6-5 and TRBJ2-7; weak D call: TRBD2 (5 bases). Germline V CDR1 and CDR2: MNHEY, SVGAGI. The length of the CDR3 is 14 residues. V lost 8 bases and J lost 2, with 16 bases in between. CDR3 bases: TGTGCCAGCGCCCAGAGGGTAAGGACCTACGAGCAGTACTTC. Translated: CASAQRVRTYEQYF.

The chain carries TRBV4-3 and TRBJ1-2; the match to TRBD1 covers 8 bases. The CDR3 loop spans 19 amino acids. V shed 4 bases, J shed 4 bases, and the junction held 20 bases outside the gene matches. Germline-derived CDR1 and CDR2 are LGHNA and YSLEER. CDR3 DNA: TGCGCCAGCAGCCCCATCCACCACCTCCGGGACAGGACCTTCTATGGCTACACCTTC. Protein sequence: CASSPIHHLRDRTFYGYTF.

V is TRBV4-2 and J is TRBJ2-3; D is uncertain. The CDR3 consists of 18 residues. The germline V and J ends were trimmed by 3 bases and 1 base, with 20 bases remaining between them. The V gene's germline CDR1 is LGHNA and CDR2 YNFKEQ. CDR3 in DNA: TGTGCCAGCAGCCAGCTCACAACTGGGTACTATTGCACAGATACGCAGTATTTT. This encodes CASSQLTTGYYCTDTQYF.

V gene TRBV7-9 combines with J gene TRBJ1-3, with D possibly matching TRBD1 (5 bases). CDR1 and CDR2 from the germline V gene are SEHNR and FQNEAQ (reference sequence). CDR3 length equals 17 residues. The V gene lost 7 bases and the J gene lost 7 bases, with 26 bases spanning the gap. The CDR3 loop is CASTRVPSGGRRNTIYF. The CDR3, as DNA: TGTGCCAGCACGCGAGTACCGAGCGGGGGTAGGAGGAACACCATATATTTT.

J is TRBJ2-7 and V is TRBV7-9, with a tentative D call TRBD2 (7 bases). Germline lookup yields CDR1 SEHNR and CDR2 FQNEAQ (reference sequence). Trimming left V 5 bases short and J 3 bases short, with 14 bases between. This CDR3 region has 14 residues. This CDR3 is CASSLKRGGYEQYF. Written as DNA, the CDR3 is TGTGCCAGCAGCCTAAAGAGGGGGGGCTACGAGCAGTACTTC.